These 2 T cell receptor beta chains were all obtained from the same sample, sequenced in a study of shared T cell receptors in the human thymus. Only in-frame clones appear in the TCRdb table, and some are missing; sequencing was by immunoSEQ multiplex PCR. This sample has hundreds of thousands of clones, with over 75% found just once. This same sample was also part of a study on human thymus T cells.

Sequences were obtained from thymocytes. These receptors all stem from a boy in the first two years of life with a congenital heart defect.

This chain connects TRBV5-4 to TRBJ2-1, with 11 bases fitting TRBD2. Per germline, CDR1 SGHNT and CDR2 YYREEE (reference sequence). The junction had 2 bases not matched to a gene; V was cut back by 1 base and J by 2 bases. The CDR3 loop spans 16 amino acids. CDR3: CASSLSTSGTYNEQFF. The CDR3 region has the DNA TGTGCCAGCAGCTTGTCGACTAGCGGGACCTACAATGAGCAGTTCTTC. Together with reference TRBV5-4 and TRBJ2-1, the CDR3 gives the full variable domain: ETGVTQSPTHLIKTRGQQVTLRCSSQSGHNTVSWYQQALGQGPQFIFQYYREEENGRGNFPPRFSGLQFPNYSSELNVNALELDDSALYLCASSLSTSGTYNEQFFGPGTRLTVL.

The chain has TRBV5-4 and TRBJ2-7; 7 bases fit TRBD2. The CDR3 totals 19 residues. With 0 bases clipped from V and 2 bases from J, the junction kept 17 bases outside the gene matches. In germline, CDR1 is SGHNT, CDR2 YYREEE (reference sequence). CDR3 bases: TGTGCCAGCAGCTTGGTCGGTGATTTTGCGGGGGTGCTCGCCTACGAGCAGTACTTC. Protein sequence: CASSLVGDFAGVLAYEQYF. Filled out from reference TRBV5-4 and TRBJ2-7, the complete variable domain reads ETGVTQSPTHLIKTRGQQVTLRCSSQSGHNTVSWYQQALGQGPQFIFQYYREEENGRGNFPPRFSGLQFPNYSSELNVNALELDDSALYLCASSLVGDFAGVLAYEQYFGPGTRLTVT.